The T cell receptor beta chain under discussion was sequenced for a study of blood T cell repertoires in COVID-19. The germline gives CDR1 WSHSY, CDR2 SAAADI. This CDR3 contains 13 residues. Some clones are missing from TCRdb's copy, which holds only in-frame ones; the method was immunoSEQ multiplex PCR. The sample lists about 180,000 clones; approximately 84% were seen once. The TCR originated in a middle-aged woman with acute COVID-19. Sequencing input: PBMCs or T cells enriched from blood (not recorded which). V usage is TRBV10-2 and J usage is TRBJ2-1; 9 bases agree with TRBD2. As DNA, the CDR3 is TGCGTTACCGCGGCGGGAGGGCAAATTGAGCAGTTCTTC. Residues: CVTAAGGQIEQFF.